These T cell receptor beta chains were read from a single sample in a study of blood T cell repertoires in COVID-19. The data were produced by immunoSEQ multiplex PCR, yet TCRdb's version contains in-frame clones alone and is incomplete. The sample contains approximately 110,000 clones, more than 80% of which appear only once. The sequenced material came from peripheral blood. Receptor source: a woman older than 75 with COVID-19, enrolled during active disease. CDR3s include the opening cysteine and the closing phenylalanine or tryptophan. The order of the fields is J gene, clone size, CDR3 length, D gene, V gene, CDR3 protein. The D gene is left open where the match is weak. Where a row states a size, it is once, few, many or the class of an expanded clone; other rows omit it.

j_call: TRBJ2-5
clone_size: NA
cdr3_length: 15
d_call: NA
v_call: TRBV6-5
cdr3_aa: CASRTSGAGAETQYF

j_call: TRBJ1-5
clone_size: NA
cdr3_length: 15
d_call: NA
v_call: TRBV7-2
cdr3_aa: CASSLDRQGNQPQHF

j_call: TRBJ2-1
clone_size: NA
cdr3_length: 15
d_call: TRBD1
v_call: TRBV5-1
cdr3_aa: CASSSTGTGPGGQFF

j_call: TRBJ1-2
clone_size: few
cdr3_length: 13
d_call: NA
v_call: TRBV28
cdr3_aa: CASREQGYPGYTF

j_call: TRBJ2-3
clone_size: NA
cdr3_length: 16
d_call: TRBD2
v_call: TRBV6-1
cdr3_aa: CASSAILAGGTDTQYF

j_call: TRBJ1-1
clone_size: once
cdr3_length: 13
d_call: NA
v_call: TRBV5-5
cdr3_aa: CASSLFWNTEAFF

j_call: TRBJ2-1
clone_size: NA
cdr3_length: 18
d_call: NA
v_call: TRBV11-2
cdr3_aa: CASSLWGGTVAGYNEQFF

j_call: TRBJ2-1
clone_size: NA
cdr3_length: 12
d_call: NA
v_call: TRBV19
cdr3_aa: CASSIAYNEQFF

j_call: TRBJ2-5
clone_size: NA
cdr3_length: 14
d_call: TRBD1
v_call: TRBV2
cdr3_aa: CASSRQGRSETQYF

j_call: TRBJ1-6
clone_size: few
cdr3_length: 18
d_call: NA
v_call: TRBV3-1/TRBV3-2
cdr3_aa: CASSQGKLGSSYNSPLHF

j_call: TRBJ2-6
clone_size: NA
cdr3_length: 17
d_call: NA
v_call: TRBV27
cdr3_aa: CASSRDSRSSGANVLTF

j_call: TRBJ1-2
clone_size: NA
cdr3_length: 17
d_call: NA
v_call: TRBV5-4
cdr3_aa: CASSPRGGPEANYGYTF

j_call: TRBJ1-6
clone_size: NA
cdr3_length: 16
d_call: NA
v_call: TRBV3-1/TRBV3-2
cdr3_aa: CASSQSESTRGSPLHF

j_call: TRBJ1-1
clone_size: NA
cdr3_length: 14
d_call: NA
v_call: TRBV6-6
cdr3_aa: CASREVGKNTEAFF

j_call: TRBJ2-2
clone_size: once
cdr3_length: 14
d_call: NA
v_call: TRBV24-1
cdr3_aa: CATRGGPNTGELFF

j_call: TRBJ2-1
clone_size: NA
cdr3_length: 17
d_call: TRBD2
v_call: TRBV27
cdr3_aa: CASSPPTSSGRDNEQFF

j_call: TRBJ1-2
clone_size: NA
cdr3_length: 17
d_call: TRBD1
v_call: TRBV4-2
cdr3_aa: CASSTGQGGVSNYGYTF

j_call: TRBJ2-1
clone_size: NA
cdr3_length: 11
d_call: NA
v_call: TRBV14
cdr3_aa: CASSQEGEQFF

j_call: TRBJ2-3
clone_size: NA
cdr3_length: 16
d_call: NA
v_call: TRBV6-5
cdr3_aa: CASSYSSGDLRNTQYF

j_call: TRBJ2-7
clone_size: once
cdr3_length: 16
d_call: TRBD1
v_call: TRBV18
cdr3_aa: CASSPPGQGRSYEQYF

j_call: TRBJ2-7
clone_size: NA
cdr3_length: 14
d_call: TRBD2
v_call: TRBV3-1/TRBV3-2
cdr3_aa: CASSLGLAAYEQYF

j_call: TRBJ2-5
clone_size: NA
cdr3_length: 15
d_call: TRBD2
v_call: TRBV6-6
cdr3_aa: CASSLGLAGRETQYF

j_call: TRBJ2-2
clone_size: NA
cdr3_length: 15
d_call: TRBD2
v_call: TRBV2
cdr3_aa: CASNVLAGGSGELFF

j_call: TRBJ2-1
clone_size: NA
cdr3_length: 16
d_call: TRBD2
v_call: TRBV5-5
cdr3_aa: CASSLSGGRAFYEQFF

j_call: TRBJ1-2
clone_size: NA
cdr3_length: 13
d_call: NA
v_call: TRBV5-1
cdr3_aa: CASSSLRVDGYTF

j_call: TRBJ1-3
clone_size: once
cdr3_length: 16
d_call: NA
v_call: TRBV7-9
cdr3_aa: CASSFRGQNSGNTIYF

j_call: TRBJ1-5
clone_size: NA
cdr3_length: 14
d_call: TRBD1
v_call: TRBV2
cdr3_aa: CASGLDRGHQPQHF

j_call: TRBJ2-7
clone_size: NA
cdr3_length: 11
d_call: NA
v_call: TRBV6-1
cdr3_aa: CASSDTYEQYF

j_call: TRBJ2-3
clone_size: NA
cdr3_length: 14
d_call: TRBD2
v_call: TRBV5-4
cdr3_aa: CASSASGGRGTQYF

j_call: TRBJ1-4
clone_size: NA
cdr3_length: 15
d_call: NA
v_call: TRBV7-2
cdr3_aa: CASSPQTGTNEKLFF

j_call: TRBJ2-2
clone_size: NA
cdr3_length: 15
d_call: NA
v_call: TRBV15
cdr3_aa: CATSREVVGAGELFF

j_call: TRBJ2-7
clone_size: once
cdr3_length: 14
d_call: TRBD2
v_call: TRBV9
cdr3_aa: CASSPRGDLYEQYF

j_call: TRBJ2-7
clone_size: NA
cdr3_length: 16
d_call: NA
v_call: TRBV4-2
cdr3_aa: CASSQVGGAQTVEQYF

j_call: TRBJ1-2
clone_size: NA
cdr3_length: 13
d_call: NA
v_call: TRBV4-3
cdr3_aa: CASSQIQGYGYTF

j_call: TRBJ2-4
clone_size: NA
cdr3_length: 14
d_call: TRBD1
v_call: TRBV19
cdr3_aa: CASSIRTGVNIQYF

j_call: TRBJ2-1
clone_size: NA
cdr3_length: 15
d_call: TRBD2
v_call: TRBV19
cdr3_aa: CASSIAPSGYNEQFF

j_call: TRBJ1-5
clone_size: NA
cdr3_length: 16
d_call: NA
v_call: TRBV5-4
cdr3_aa: CASIQEGGLSNQPQHF

j_call: TRBJ1-2
clone_size: once
cdr3_length: 15
d_call: NA
v_call: TRBV6-6
cdr3_aa: CASSSQELPGERYTF

j_call: TRBJ2-1
clone_size: once
cdr3_length: 16
d_call: TRBD2
v_call: TRBV6-2/TRBV6-3
cdr3_aa: CASSDTLAGGYNEQFF

j_call: TRBJ2-7
clone_size: few
cdr3_length: 15
d_call: NA
v_call: TRBV10-3
cdr3_aa: CAISGSSKSSYEQYF

j_call: TRBJ1-2
clone_size: NA
cdr3_length: 15
d_call: TRBD1
v_call: TRBV28
cdr3_aa: CASSGSGQGNYGYTF

j_call: TRBJ2-5
clone_size: NA
cdr3_length: 13
d_call: TRBD1
v_call: TRBV28
cdr3_aa: CAIHDRVVETQYF

j_call: TRBJ2-2
clone_size: NA
cdr3_length: 12
d_call: NA
v_call: TRBV19
cdr3_aa: CASSIGSGELFF

j_call: TRBJ2-4
clone_size: few
cdr3_length: 15
d_call: TRBD1
v_call: TRBV29-1
cdr3_aa: CSVVRSGQGSFVQYF

j_call: TRBJ2-7
clone_size: NA
cdr3_length: 14
d_call: NA
v_call: TRBV28
cdr3_aa: CASSASGISYEQYF

j_call: TRBJ2-7
clone_size: NA
cdr3_length: 14
d_call: TRBD1
v_call: TRBV6-5
cdr3_aa: CASSSTGGGYEQYF

j_call: TRBJ2-2
clone_size: NA
cdr3_length: 15
d_call: TRBD2
v_call: TRBV6-2/TRBV6-3
cdr3_aa: CASSTGLDLTGELFF

j_call: TRBJ1-1
clone_size: once
cdr3_length: 16
d_call: TRBD1
v_call: TRBV7-9
cdr3_aa: CASSLGPGGLDTEAFF

j_call: TRBJ2-7
clone_size: NA
cdr3_length: 14
d_call: NA
v_call: TRBV15
cdr3_aa: CATSSRRAGGEQYF

j_call: TRBJ2-1
clone_size: NA
cdr3_length: 14
d_call: TRBD2
v_call: TRBV2
cdr3_aa: CARGSGRAYNEQFF

j_call: TRBJ1-2
clone_size: NA
cdr3_length: 12
d_call: TRBD1
v_call: TRBV28
cdr3_aa: CASGGQGYGYTF

j_call: TRBJ1-5
clone_size: NA
cdr3_length: 17
d_call: NA
v_call: TRBV19
cdr3_aa: CASSHEEGMGGNQPQHF

j_call: TRBJ2-3
clone_size: NA
cdr3_length: 13
d_call: NA
v_call: TRBV30
cdr3_aa: CAWTSQGVDTQYF

j_call: TRBJ1-6
clone_size: NA
cdr3_length: 14
d_call: NA
v_call: TRBV10-3
cdr3_aa: CAISVSEEDSPLHF

j_call: TRBJ1-6
clone_size: NA
cdr3_length: 14
d_call: TRBD1
v_call: TRBV28
cdr3_aa: CASSLGQVNSPLHF

j_call: TRBJ1-1
clone_size: NA
cdr3_length: 14
d_call: NA
v_call: TRBV5-1
cdr3_aa: CASSPAQLATEAFF

j_call: TRBJ2-3
clone_size: NA
cdr3_length: 15
d_call: NA
v_call: TRBV21-1
cdr3_aa: CASSKAPGFTDTQYF